What follows are 4 T cell receptor beta chains derived from one specimen sequenced in a study of blood T cell repertoires in COVID-19 (dated by TCRdb to about 2020). The library relied on the immunoSEQ multiplex PCR assay. TCRdb took over this immuneACCESS table, retaining in-frame rearrangements with V and J assigned. Such tables are incomplete; in checked studies, under half of the missing clones stem from an unresolved V gene, and the remainder is unexplained. This sample holds roughly 250,000 clones; approximately 78% were observed only once. The ten most abundant clones make up 9.5% to 15% of the sample. Sequenced input: peripheral blood. Receptors originate from a woman aged 60-75 years with active or convalescent COVID-19.

The chain carries TRBV9 and TRBJ2-3; D gene uncertain. The CDR3 runs to 15 residues. Trimming left V 0 bases short and J 4 bases short, with 12 bases between. Germline V gene lookup returns CDR1 SGDLS and CDR2 YYNGEE. CDR3 nucleotide sequence: TGTGCCAGCAGCGTAGCTCCGCCGGCGGCAGATACGCAGTATTTT. Protein sequence: CASSVAPPAADTQYF.

The chain couples TRBV6-5 to TRBJ1-5; TRBD1 agrees at 9 bases. J gave up 7 bases and V 6 bases, and 4 bases lay outside the gene matches. CDR3 length: 13 residues. Per the germline V gene, CDR1 is MNHEY and CDR2 is SVGAGI. The CDR3 here is CASRTTGGQPQHF. The CDR3, as DNA: TGTGCCAGCAGGACGACAGGGGGGCAGCCCCAGCATTTT.

In this sample, this clone turned up once. This rearrangement joins TRBV7-3 to TRBJ1-3, with D hard to call. This CDR3 region has 18 residues. Germline CDR1 SGHTA, CDR2 FQGTGA. With 5 bases removed from V and 3 bases from J, the gap between germline ends came to 23 bases. This CDR3 reads CASSPNLAGMGNGNTIYF. CDR3 coding DNA: TGTGCCAGCAGCCCTAACTTGGCGGGGATGGGGAATGGAAACACCATATATTTT.

The rearrangement links TRBV30 to TRBJ1-1; D not resolved. With 4 bases removed from V and 3 bases from J, the gap between germline ends came to 6 bases. This CDR3 contains 11 residues. Per germline, CDR1 GTSNPN and CDR2 SVGIG (reference sequence). The CDR3 sequence: CAWTGYTEAFF. The CDR3 region has the DNA TGTGCCTGGACGGGGTACACTGAAGCTTTCTTT.